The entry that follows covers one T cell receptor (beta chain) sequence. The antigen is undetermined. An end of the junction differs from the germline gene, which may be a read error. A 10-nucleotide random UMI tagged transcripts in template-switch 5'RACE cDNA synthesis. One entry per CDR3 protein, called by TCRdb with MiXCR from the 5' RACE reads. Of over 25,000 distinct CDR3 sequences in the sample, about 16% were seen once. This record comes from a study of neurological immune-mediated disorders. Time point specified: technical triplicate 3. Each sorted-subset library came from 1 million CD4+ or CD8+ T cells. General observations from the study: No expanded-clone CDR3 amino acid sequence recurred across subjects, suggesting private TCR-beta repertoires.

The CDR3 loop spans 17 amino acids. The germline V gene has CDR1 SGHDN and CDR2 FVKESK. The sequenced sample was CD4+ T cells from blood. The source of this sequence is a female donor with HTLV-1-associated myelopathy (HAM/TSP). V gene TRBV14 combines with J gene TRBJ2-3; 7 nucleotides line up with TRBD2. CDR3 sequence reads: CSSSQERGAGIADTQYF. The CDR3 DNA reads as TGTTCCAGCAGCCAAGAGCGTGGAGCGGGAATCGCAGATACGCAGTATTTT.